This T cell receptor (beta chain) was sequenced for a study of response to subunit inactivated influenza vaccine. CDR3 length: 14 residues. The V end lost 2 bases, the J end lost 4 bases, and 10 bases lay between the germline ends. One entry per CDR3 protein, called by TCRdb with MiXCR from the RT-PCR reads. The profile shows 650,000 to 800,000 distinct CDR3 sequences, approximately 15% of them singletons. Study conclusions and caveats: Authors suggested seasonal influenza vaccinations each recruit few new T cells.

This clonotype appeared many times. Its antigen is still unknown. This sequence joins TRBV12-3 or TRBV12-4 and TRBJ2-3; no clear D gene. The starting material was PBMCs from blood, obtained roughly 15 days before vaccination. The clonotype originates from a man in his forties or fifties who received an inactivated influenza vaccine. The chain's CDR3 is CASSLSRSSDTQYF. CDR3 bases: TGTGCCAGCAGTTTAAGTCGGTCTTCAGATACGCAGTATTTT.